The 26 T cell receptor beta chains in this list originate from one sample, sequenced in a study of shared clonotypes between healthy human individuals. TCRdb's copy holds only in-frame clones and misses some; the assay was immunoSEQ multiplex PCR. This sample has about 2.3 million clones, with roughly 90% found just once. Sequences were obtained from naive CD4+ T cells from PBMCs. Noted subset: CD45RA+ positively selected. These receptors were collected from a man aged 18 to 35 in good health. Some clones in this sample may be carry-over from other donors' samples.

The sample holds one count of this clone. The V call is TRBV15, the J call TRBJ1-4; the D gene is possibly TRBD1 (5 bases). CDR3 length equals 13 residues. The germline V gene encodes CDR1 LNHNV and CDR2 YYDKDF (reference sequence). V was trimmed by 7 bases and J by 5 bases, leaving 11 bases between them. This CDR3 is CATMAGWNEKLFF. The CDR3 region has the DNA TGTGCCACCATGGCAGGGTGGAATGAAAAACTGTTTTTT. The full variable domain, completed using reference TRBV15 and TRBJ1-4, is DAMVIQNPRYQVTQFGKPVTLSCSQTLNHNVMYWYQQKSSQAPKLLFHYYDKDFNNEADTPDNFQSRRPNTSFCFLDIRSPGLGDTAMYLCATMAGWNEKLFFGSGTQLSVL.

The rearrangement uses TRBV6-1 and TRBJ1-1; D gene uncertain. The V and J ends lost 7 bases and 4 bases respectively, with 10 bases between them. Germline-derived CDR1 and CDR2 are MNHNS and SASEGT. This CDR3 region has 12 residues. This CDR3 is CASNTAGTEAFF. CDR3 nucleotide sequence: TGTGCCAGCAATACGGCGGGCACTGAAGCTTTCTTT.

This chain joins TRBV2 and TRBJ1-5, with D possibly TRBD1 on 6 matching bases. Germline V gene sequence: CDR1 SNHLY, CDR2 FYNNEI. CDR3 length: 19 amino acids. Trimming removed 4 bases from V and 0 bases from J, with 22 bases in between. The CDR3 sequence: CASSVRSLGGLNSNQPQHF. The CDR3 DNA follows: TGTGCCAGCAGTGTTCGTTCCTTAGGGGGTCTTAATAGCAATCAGCCCCAGCATTTT.

In this sample, this clone turned up a few times. The rearrangement uses TRBV29-1 and TRBJ1-1; D unresolved. Germline loops: CDR1 SQVTM, CDR2 ANQGSEA. V lost 4 bases and J 0 bases, leaving 9 bases between the germline ends. This CDR3 has 13 residues. In DNA form, the CDR3 reads TGCAGCGTTGGTTTGCCCCTGAACACTGAAGCTTTCTTT. Translating it yields CSVGLPLNTEAFF.

The chain joins TRBV11-2 to TRBJ2-1; D not resolved. Per the germline V gene, CDR1 is SGHAT and CDR2 is FQNNGV. This CDR3 spans 17 amino acids. V lost 0 bases and J 0 bases, leaving 12 bases between the germline ends. DNA of the CDR3: TGTGCCAGCAGCTTAGATCCCGGGCCCCGCTCCTACAATGAGCAGTTCTTC. It translates to CASSLDPGPRSYNEQFF.

The chain joins TRBV27 to TRBJ2-7, with 12 bases that match TRBD2. Per the germline V gene, CDR1 is MNHEY and CDR2 is SMNVEV (reference sequence). The CDR3 covers 16 residues. After removal of 5 bases from V and 1 base from J, the junction contained 6 bases not matched to a gene. The CDR3 is CASSRAGTSGSYEQYF. In DNA, the CDR3 is TGTGCCAGCAGTCGGGCCGGGACTAGCGGGTCCTACGAGCAGTACTTC.

The chain is built from TRBV6-9 and TRBJ2-1; perhaps TRBD1 as D (5 bases). In germline, CDR1 is MNHGY, CDR2 SVAAGI. V lost 6 bases and J 4 bases, leaving 10 bases between the germline ends. The CDR3 consists of 13 residues. CDR3 in amino acids: CASRITGYNEQFF. The CDR3 DNA reads TGTGCCAGCAGAATTACAGGTTACAATGAGCAGTTCTTC.

The rearrangement uses TRBV27 and TRBJ2-3, with TRBD1 matching 10 bases. V gave up 6 bases and J gave up 6 bases; unmatched junction bases: 9. The CDR3 totals 15 residues. Per germline, CDR1 MNHEY and CDR2 SMNVEV (reference sequence). CDR3 loop: CASSQWDRGGDTQYF. The CDR3 coding sequence is TGTGCCAGCAGCCAGTGGGACAGGGGAGGGGATACGCAGTATTTT.

The chain couples TRBV4-3 to TRBJ2-1; TRBD2 matches at 9 bases. In germline, CDR1 is LGHNA, CDR2 YSLEER. The V and J ends lost 1 base and 10 bases, in that order; junction bases with no gene match: 11. CDR3 length equals 16 residues. The CDR3 region has the DNA TGCGCCAGCAGCCAAGGGGCTAGCGGGGAAGGAAGGGAGCAGTTCTTC. It is translated as CASSQGASGEGREQFF.

This chain joins TRBV7-2 and TRBJ2-7; 7 bases are a match to TRBD2. V lost 7 bases and J lost 4; bases outside the gene matches: 10. This CDR3 spans 14 amino acids. From germline, CDR1 is SGHTA and CDR2 FQGNSA. The DNA for the CDR3 is TGTGCCAGCACTCGAAGCGCTAGCGGATACGAGCAGTACTTC. Translation: CASTRSASGYEQYF. The full variable domain, rest sourced from reference TRBV7-2 and TRBJ2-7, is GAGVSQSPSNKVTEKGKDVELRCDPISGHTALYWYRQSLGQGLEFLIYFQGNSAPDKSGLPSDRFSAERTGGSVSTLTIQRTQQEDSAVYLCASTRSASGYEQYFGPGTRLTVT.

The chain employs TRBV5-1 and TRBJ2-7, with a tentative D call TRBD1 (6 bases). Germline assignment: CDR1 SGHRS and CDR2 YFSETQ. Trimming took 7 bases from V and 4 from J, leaving 15 bases between them. There are 13 residues in the CDR3. CDR3 in DNA: TGCGCCAGCGCTCGGGACACCAAGTACGAGCAGTACTTC. Protein product: CASARDTKYEQYF.

This CDR3 reads CASSQALRAASSYNEQFF. In DNA, the CDR3 is TGCGCCAGCAGCCAAGCCCTCCGGGCTGCGAGCTCCTACAATGAGCAGTTCTTC. V gene TRBV4-1 combines with J gene TRBJ2-1, with unresolved D. In germline, CDR1 is MGHRA, CDR2 YSYEKL. The CDR3 is 18 amino acids. V lost 1 base to trimming and J lost 0 bases, with 16 bases between them.

The V gene is TRBV30, the J gene TRBJ2-2; 7 bases line up with TRBD1. CDR1 is GTSNPN, CDR2 SVGIG, per germline (reference sequence). The V and J ends lost 4 bases and 0 bases, in that order; junction bases with no gene match: 5. CDR3 length: 15 residues. This CDR3 reads CAWKAGTANTGELFF. The CDR3 DNA reads TGTGCCTGGAAGGCCGGGACAGCGAACACCGGGGAGCTGTTTTTT. Looking up the rest from reference TRBV30 and TRBJ2-2 gives the full variable domain: SQTIHQWPATLVQPVGSPLSLECTVEGTSNPNLYWYRQAAGRGLQLLFYSVGIGQISSEVPQNLSASRPQDRQFILSSKKLLLSDSGFYLCAWKAGTANTGELFFGEGSRLTVL.

V gene TRBV25-1 combines with J gene TRBJ2-7, with 7 bases lining up with TRBD1. This CDR3 contains 12 residues. V shed 4 bases and J 8 bases; nucleotides not matched to a gene: 5. Germline loops: CDR1 MGHDK, CDR2 SYGVNS. CDR3 DNA sequence: TGTGCCAGCAGTGCGCGACAGGGCAAGCAGTACTTC. Its protein product is CASSARQGKQYF.

CDR3 nucleotide sequence: TGTGCCAGCAGCTTGTGGGCGGGTATGGCCGGGGAGCTGTTTTTT. It specifies CASSLWAGMAGELFF. The chain combines TRBV5-6 with TRBJ2-2; D is perhaps TRBD2 (5 bases). The CDR3 spans 15 residues. Germline assignment: CDR1 SGHDT and CDR2 YYEEEE. V was pared by 1 base and J by 6 bases, with 13 bases between.

The chain couples TRBV7-6 to TRBJ1-1; D uncertain. Germline assignment: CDR1 SGHVS and CDR2 FNYEAQ. V was pared by 8 bases and J by 1 base, with 11 bases between. This CDR3 has 13 amino acids. The CDR3 spells CASARAPNTEAFF. CDR3 sequence (DNA): TGTGCCAGCGCAAGGGCCCCGAACACTGAAGCTTTCTTT.

The V and J genes are TRBV6-4 and TRBJ1-1; D perhaps matches TRBD1 (5 bases). There are 13 residues in the CDR3. CDR1 is MRHNA and CDR2 is SNTAGT in the germline V gene. The V end lost 5 bases, the J end lost 0 bases, and 7 bases lay between the germline ends. CDR3 sequence (DNA): TGTGCCAGCAGTAGGGGCATGAACACTGAAGCTTTCTTT. It translates to CASSRGMNTEAFF.

This rearrangement joins TRBV18 to TRBJ1-1, with D hard to call. Germline CDR1 and CDR2: KGHSH and LQKENI. The CDR3 consists of 12 residues. V was pared by 4 bases and J by 10 bases, with 13 bases between. The CDR3 here is CASSLDDRGAFF. CDR3 DNA sequence: TGTGCCAGCTCACTGGACGACCGCGGAGCTTTCTTT. Complete variable domain (other parts from reference TRBV18 and TRBJ1-1): NAGVMQNPRHLVRRRGQEARLRCSPMKGHSHVYWYRQLPEEGLKFMVYLQKENIIDESGMPKERFSAEFPKEGPSILRIQQVVRGDSAAYFCASSLDDRGAFFGQGTRLTVV.

The rearrangement joins TRBV28 to TRBJ2-7; 8 nucleotides line up with TRBD1. CDR1 and CDR2 (germline): MDHEN, SYDVKM. The CDR3 contains 15 residues. The V and J ends lost 5 bases and 9 bases, in that order; junction bases with no gene match: 15. The CDR3 spells CASSLAGTGENGQYF. The CDR3 region has the DNA TGTGCCAGCAGTCTTGCTGGGACAGGTGAAAATGGGCAGTACTTC.

The V and J genes are TRBV6-5 and TRBJ1-1; D is ambiguous. Germline V gene lookup returns CDR1 MNHEY and CDR2 SVGAGI. This CDR3 is 14 amino acids long. The germline V and J ends were trimmed by 6 bases and 0 bases, with 11 bases remaining between them. The CDR3, as DNA: TGTGCCAGCAGCAAGGGCAGGCTGAACACTGAAGCTTTCTTT. It codes for CASSKGRLNTEAFF.

V and J are TRBV7-2 and TRBJ2-5, with D unclear. Germline-derived CDR1 and CDR2 are SGHTA and FQGNSA. The CDR3 length is 11 residues. The germline V and J ends were trimmed by 6 bases and 3 bases, with 5 bases remaining between them. CDR3 sequence: CASSVKETQYF. DNA for the CDR3: TGTGCCAGCAGTGTTAAAGAGACCCAGTACTTC.

The chain recombines TRBV11-2 with TRBJ2-7; no reliable D call. V was pared by 2 bases and J by 0 bases, with 8 bases between. This CDR3 contains 14 residues. CDR1 is SGHAT and CDR2 is FQNNGV in the germline V gene. CDR3 DNA: TGTGCCAGCAGCTTATCTTCTAACTCCTACGAGCAGTACTTC. Translated: CASSLSSNSYEQYF.

The gene calls are TRBV28 and TRBJ1-5; D possibly corresponds to TRBD1 (6 bases). The V gene lost 7 bases and the J gene lost 3 bases, with 16 bases spanning the gap. The CDR3 is made up of 15 amino acids. Germline-derived CDR1 and CDR2 are MDHEN and SYDVKM. Here the CDR3 DNA reads TGTGCCAGCAACCCCCCGGACAGACCCAATCAGCCCCAGCATTTT. Translation: CASNPPDRPNQPQHF.

This chain links TRBV28 with TRBJ1-2; D not resolved. The germline gives CDR1 MDHEN, CDR2 SYDVKM. This CDR3 is 11 amino acids long. Trimming left V 8 bases short and J 3 bases short, with 7 bases between. CDR3 DNA sequence: TGTGCCAGCCGCCTCGACTATGGCTACACCTTC. Its translation is CASRLDYGYTF.

The gene calls are TRBV7-2 and TRBJ2-1, with 9 bases lining up with TRBD2. The CDR3 runs to 18 residues. Germline CDR1 is SGHTA and CDR2 is FQGNSA. V lost 2 bases, J lost 0 bases, and 8 bases stayed unmatched. CDR3 in amino acids: CASSLYPGLAGSYNEQFF. The DNA for the CDR3 is TGTGCCAGCAGCTTATACCCGGGACTAGCCGGCTCCTACAATGAGCAGTTCTTC.

This chain joins TRBV10-2 and TRBJ2-3; 9 bases match TRBD2. The germline gives CDR1 WSHSY, CDR2 SAAADI. The V gene end was trimmed by 4 bases and the J gene end by 1 base; junction bases not matched to a gene: 6. The CDR3 consists of 16 residues. The CDR3 DNA reads TGCGCCAGCAGTGTTTTGCGGGAGGGCCGCACAGATACGCAGTATTTT. Its protein is CASSVLREGRTDTQYF.